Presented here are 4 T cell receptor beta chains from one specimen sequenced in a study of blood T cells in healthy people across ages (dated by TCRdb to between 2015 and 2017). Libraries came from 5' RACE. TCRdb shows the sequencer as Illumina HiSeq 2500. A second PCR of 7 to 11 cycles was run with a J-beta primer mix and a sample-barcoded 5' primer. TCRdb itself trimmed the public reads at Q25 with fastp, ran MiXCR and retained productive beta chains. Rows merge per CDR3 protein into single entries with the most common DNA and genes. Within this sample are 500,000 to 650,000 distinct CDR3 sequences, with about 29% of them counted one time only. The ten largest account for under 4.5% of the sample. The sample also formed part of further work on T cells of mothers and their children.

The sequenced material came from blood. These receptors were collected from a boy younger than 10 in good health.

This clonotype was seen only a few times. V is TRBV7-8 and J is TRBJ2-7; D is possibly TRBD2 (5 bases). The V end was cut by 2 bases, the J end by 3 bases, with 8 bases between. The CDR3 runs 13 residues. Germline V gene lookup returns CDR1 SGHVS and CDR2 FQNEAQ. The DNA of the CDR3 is TGTGCCAGCAGCTTAACCCGGGACTACGAGCAGTACTTC. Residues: CASSLTRDYEQYF.

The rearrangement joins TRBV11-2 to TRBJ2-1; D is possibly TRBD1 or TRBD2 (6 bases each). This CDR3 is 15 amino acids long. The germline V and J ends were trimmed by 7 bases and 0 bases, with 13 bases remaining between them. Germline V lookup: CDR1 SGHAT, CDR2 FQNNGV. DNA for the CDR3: TGTGCCAGCAACCTAGGGGGGAGCTCCTACAATGAGCAGTTCTTC. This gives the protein CASNLGGSSYNEQFF.

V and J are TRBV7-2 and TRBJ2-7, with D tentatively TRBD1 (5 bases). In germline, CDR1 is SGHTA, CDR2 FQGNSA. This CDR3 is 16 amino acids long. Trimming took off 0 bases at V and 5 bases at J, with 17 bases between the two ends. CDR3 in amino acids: CASSLALRQKGNEQYF. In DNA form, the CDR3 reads TGTGCCAGCAGCTTAGCGCTGAGACAGAAGGGGAACGAGCAGTACTTC.

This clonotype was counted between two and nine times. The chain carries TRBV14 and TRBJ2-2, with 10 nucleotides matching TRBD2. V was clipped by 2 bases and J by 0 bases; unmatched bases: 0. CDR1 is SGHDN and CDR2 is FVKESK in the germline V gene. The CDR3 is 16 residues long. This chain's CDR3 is CASSQLAGANTGELFF. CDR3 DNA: TGTGCCAGCAGCCAACTAGCGGGAGCGAACACCGGGGAGCTGTTTTTT.